One TCR beta chain is described in this entry. Its specificity is not known. Macro-dissection enriched premalignant or tumor cells before nucleic acid extraction. This entry is derived from a study of immune evolution from preneoplasia to lung adenocarcinoma. Regarding the study as a whole: Highest clonality occurred in KRAS-mutant, not EGFR-mutant or double wild-type, nodules.

Assay used: immunoSEQ multiplex PCR; TCRdb lists only in-frame clones, some missing. The table records some 6,100 clones, more than 75% of them present only once. Between the trimmed V and J ends, which lost 4 bases and 5 bases, there was a span of 12 bases. The germline gives CDR1 SGDLS, CDR2 YYNGEE. CDR3 size: 13 residues. The chain couples TRBV9 to TRBJ1-1; maybe TRBD1 (6 bases). The sequencing sample was made of FFPE lung adenocarcinoma in situ tissue. The TCR originated in a donor at least 70 years old with lung adenocarcinoma. CDR3 sequence (DNA): TGTGCCAGCAGCCCTGGACAGATTACTGAAGCTTTCTTT. It encodes CASSPGQITEAFF.